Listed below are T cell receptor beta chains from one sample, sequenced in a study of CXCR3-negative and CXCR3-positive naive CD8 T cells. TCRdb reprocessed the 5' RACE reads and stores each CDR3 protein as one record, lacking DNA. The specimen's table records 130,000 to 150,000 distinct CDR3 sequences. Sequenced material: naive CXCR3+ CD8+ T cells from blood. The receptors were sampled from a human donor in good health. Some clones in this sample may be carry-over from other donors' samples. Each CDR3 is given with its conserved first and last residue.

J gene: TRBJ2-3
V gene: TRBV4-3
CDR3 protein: CASSQWTSGGTDTQYF

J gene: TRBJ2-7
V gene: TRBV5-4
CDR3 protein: CASSSPPSGEQYF

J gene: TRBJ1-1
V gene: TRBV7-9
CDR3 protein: CASSLRDLNTEAFF

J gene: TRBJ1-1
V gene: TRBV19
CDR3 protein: CASTSGQVNTEAFF

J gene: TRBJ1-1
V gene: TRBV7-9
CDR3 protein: CASSPSWPKGVSTEAFF

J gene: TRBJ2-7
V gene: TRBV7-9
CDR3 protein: CASSLVTPRGQYF

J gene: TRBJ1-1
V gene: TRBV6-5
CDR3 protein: CASTQQGANTEAFF

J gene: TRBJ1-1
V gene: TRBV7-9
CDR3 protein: CASSLPDRPNTEAFF

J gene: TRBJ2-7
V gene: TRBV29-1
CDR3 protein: CSVESDKGEQYF

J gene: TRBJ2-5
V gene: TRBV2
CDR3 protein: CASNLLVGDQETQYF

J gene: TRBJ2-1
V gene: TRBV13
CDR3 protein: CASSTPDRANNEQFF

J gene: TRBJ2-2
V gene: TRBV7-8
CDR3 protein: CASSLRAVVRGTGELFF

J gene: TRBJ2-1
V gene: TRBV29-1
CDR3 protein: CSVEGDSYNEQFF

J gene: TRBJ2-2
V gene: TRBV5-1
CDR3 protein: CASSLSGAGELFF

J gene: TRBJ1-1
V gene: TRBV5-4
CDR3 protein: CASSLWGQDEAFF

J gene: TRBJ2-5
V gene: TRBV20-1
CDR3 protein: CSAGSLAGVRQETQYF

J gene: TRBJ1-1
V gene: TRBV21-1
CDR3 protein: CASSRDRDDRAEAFF

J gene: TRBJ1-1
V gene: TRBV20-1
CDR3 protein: CSARLGVEAFF

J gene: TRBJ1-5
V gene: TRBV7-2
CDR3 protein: CASSLRQGGNQPQHF

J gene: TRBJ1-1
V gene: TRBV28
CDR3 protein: CASTSSDRDTEAFF

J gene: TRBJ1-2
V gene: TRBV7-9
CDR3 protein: CASSLSSGGGLNYGYTF

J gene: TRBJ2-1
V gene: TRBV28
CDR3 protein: CASSFSGVYNEQFF

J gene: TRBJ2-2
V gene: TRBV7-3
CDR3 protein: CASSLRTGELFF

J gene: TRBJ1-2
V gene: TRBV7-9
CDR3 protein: CASRSTRGGIDGYTF

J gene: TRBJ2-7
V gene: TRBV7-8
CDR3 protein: CASSLLADGSFYEQYF

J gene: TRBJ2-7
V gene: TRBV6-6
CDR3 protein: CASQDGLYEQYF

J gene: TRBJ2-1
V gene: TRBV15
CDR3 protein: CATSSRLGPIYNEQFF

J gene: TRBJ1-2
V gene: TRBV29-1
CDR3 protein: CSAPDVGGGGYGYTF

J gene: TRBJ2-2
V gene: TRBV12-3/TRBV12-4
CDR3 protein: CASSLTVSGELFF

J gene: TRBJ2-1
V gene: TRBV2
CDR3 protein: CASSVWDRLEQFF

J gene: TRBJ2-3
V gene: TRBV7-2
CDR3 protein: CASSLVVLAGVGPDTQYF

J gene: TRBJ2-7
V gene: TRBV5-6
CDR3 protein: CASSFQEGHNYEQYF

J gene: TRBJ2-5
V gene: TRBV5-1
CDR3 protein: CASSPPDRGETQYF

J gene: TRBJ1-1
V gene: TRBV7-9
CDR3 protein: CASSLDWEGTEAFF

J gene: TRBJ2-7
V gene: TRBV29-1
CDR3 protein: CSVEDQKGVFGEQYF

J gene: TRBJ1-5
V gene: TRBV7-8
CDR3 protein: CASSLADSSNQPQHF

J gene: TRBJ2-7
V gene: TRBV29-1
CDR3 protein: CSVEDWSSYEQYF

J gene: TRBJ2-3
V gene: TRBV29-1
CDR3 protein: CSAEGLAGGSTDTQYF

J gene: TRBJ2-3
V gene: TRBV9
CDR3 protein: CASSVGWGTTDTQYF

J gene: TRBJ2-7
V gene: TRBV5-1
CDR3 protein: CASSPQSTTRGDEQYF

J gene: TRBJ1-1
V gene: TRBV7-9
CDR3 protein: CATGRGDTEAFF

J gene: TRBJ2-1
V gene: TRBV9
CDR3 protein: CASSVGLAGGSSYNEQFF

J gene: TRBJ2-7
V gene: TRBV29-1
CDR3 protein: CSVEGVFGGTPYEQYF

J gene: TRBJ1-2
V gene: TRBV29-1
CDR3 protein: CSVSTTENYGYTF

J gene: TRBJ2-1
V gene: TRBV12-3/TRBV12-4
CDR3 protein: CASSLAETFNEQFF

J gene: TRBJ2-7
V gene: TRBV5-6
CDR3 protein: CASKFWGPINYEQYF

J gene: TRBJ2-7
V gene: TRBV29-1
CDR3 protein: CSVLQGTSYEQYF

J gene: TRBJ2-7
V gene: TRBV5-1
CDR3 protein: CASSWDRAYEQYF

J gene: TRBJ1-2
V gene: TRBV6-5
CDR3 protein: CASSSGLNRDRTNYGHTF

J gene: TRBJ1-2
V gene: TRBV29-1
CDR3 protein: CSVSSVGAVYALLSDYGYTF

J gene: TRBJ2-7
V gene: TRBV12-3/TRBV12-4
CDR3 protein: CASSFGANTYEQYF

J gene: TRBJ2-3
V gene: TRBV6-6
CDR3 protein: CASSYSDSGIDADTQYF

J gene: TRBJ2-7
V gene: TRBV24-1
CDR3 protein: CATSDLYEQYF

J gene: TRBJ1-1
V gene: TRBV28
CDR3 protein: CASSRDRADVTEAFF

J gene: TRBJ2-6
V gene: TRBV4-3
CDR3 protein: CASSQAGFSSGANVLTF

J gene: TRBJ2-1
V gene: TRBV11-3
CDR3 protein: CASSLPVAYYNEQFF

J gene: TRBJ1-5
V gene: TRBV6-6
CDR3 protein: CASSFQGADQPQHF

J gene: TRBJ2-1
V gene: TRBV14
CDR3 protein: CASSQVYDRENEQFF

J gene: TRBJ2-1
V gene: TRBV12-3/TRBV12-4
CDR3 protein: CASSLATGTYNEQFF

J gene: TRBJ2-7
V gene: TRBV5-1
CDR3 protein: CASSLALGLSAYEQYF